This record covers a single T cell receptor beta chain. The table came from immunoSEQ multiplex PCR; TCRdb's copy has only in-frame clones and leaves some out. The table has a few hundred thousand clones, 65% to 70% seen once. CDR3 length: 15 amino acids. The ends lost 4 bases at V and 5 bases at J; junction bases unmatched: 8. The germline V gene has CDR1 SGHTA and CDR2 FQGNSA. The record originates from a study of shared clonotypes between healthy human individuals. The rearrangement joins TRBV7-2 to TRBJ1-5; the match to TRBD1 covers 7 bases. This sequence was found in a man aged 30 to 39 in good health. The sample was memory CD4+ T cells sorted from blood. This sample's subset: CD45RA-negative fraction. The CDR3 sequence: CASSSERGRDQPQHF. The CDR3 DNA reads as TGTGCCAGCAGCTCTGAGAGGGGGCGGGATCAGCCCCAGCATTTT.